Listed below are T cell receptor beta chains from one sample, sequenced in a study of regulatory T cells in long-lasting Graves disease. TCRdb reprocessed the multiplex PCR reads via MiXCR and lists one record per CDR3 protein. This sample has 250,000 to 300,000 distinct CDR3 sequences; 15% to 20% occur once, and the top ten carry 14%. These sequences were also reported in another study, on T cells in Graves' hyperthyroidism and ophthalmopathy.

This specimen consisted of peripheral blood mononuclear cells (PBMCs), obtained at new diagnosis, from a patient treated with antithyroid drugs. The receptors were gathered from a young woman with Graves disease. CDR3s include the opening cysteine and the closing phenylalanine or tryptophan. Size is omitted from some rows. Given values are once, few, many or a class for expanded clones.

cdr3_aa: CASSSEREAENSPLHF
j_call: TRBJ1-6
v_call: TRBV7-9
clone_size: many

cdr3_aa: CSVENGARTGGYTF
j_call: TRBJ1-2
v_call: TRBV29-1
clone_size: many

cdr3_aa: CSARVDGGNYEQYF
j_call: TRBJ2-7
v_call: TRBV20-1
clone_size: many

cdr3_aa: CASSEPQETQYF
j_call: TRBJ2-5
v_call: TRBV10-2
clone_size: many

cdr3_aa: CASAKGHFSYNEQFF
j_call: TRBJ2-1
v_call: TRBV4-1
clone_size: many

cdr3_aa: CASSTTSGGYNEQFF
j_call: TRBJ2-1
v_call: TRBV5-4
clone_size: few

cdr3_aa: CASSQGTGNSPLHF
j_call: TRBJ1-6
v_call: TRBV3-1
clone_size: many

cdr3_aa: CSASDGGTSGNTIYF
j_call: TRBJ1-3
v_call: TRBV20-1
clone_size: many

cdr3_aa: CSVGDREGEQYF
j_call: TRBJ2-7
v_call: TRBV29-1
clone_size: few

cdr3_aa: CASSFSTGEQYF
j_call: TRBJ2-7
v_call: TRBV28
clone_size: few

cdr3_aa: CASSPTGTGDYEAFF
j_call: TRBJ1-1
v_call: TRBV14
clone_size: many

cdr3_aa: CASSLNGWGEQYF
j_call: TRBJ2-7
v_call: TRBV7-9
clone_size: -

cdr3_aa: CASSQDGMSGNTIYF
j_call: TRBJ1-3
v_call: TRBV3-1
clone_size: many

cdr3_aa: CASKADMNTEAFF
j_call: TRBJ1-1
v_call: TRBV12-3/TRBV12-4
clone_size: many

cdr3_aa: CASSEPGLAGADTQYF
j_call: TRBJ2-3
v_call: TRBV28
clone_size: -

cdr3_aa: CASSLYRGETYEQYF
j_call: TRBJ2-7
v_call: TRBV4-2
clone_size: -

cdr3_aa: CASSTRTAYNEQFF
j_call: TRBJ2-1
v_call: TRBV13
clone_size: many

cdr3_aa: CASSLGFLVNTEAFF
j_call: TRBJ1-1
v_call: TRBV12-3/TRBV12-4
clone_size: many

cdr3_aa: CSASETANSPLHF
j_call: TRBJ1-6
v_call: TRBV20-1
clone_size: many

cdr3_aa: CASSAPGQGAYEQFF
j_call: TRBJ2-1
v_call: TRBV9
clone_size: few

cdr3_aa: CASSLTWGYPNTIYF
j_call: TRBJ1-3
v_call: TRBV12-3/TRBV12-4
clone_size: many

cdr3_aa: CAWSTSGNADTQYF
j_call: TRBJ2-3
v_call: TRBV30
clone_size: -

cdr3_aa: CASSLAWSNTEAFF
j_call: TRBJ1-1
v_call: TRBV5-1
clone_size: many

cdr3_aa: CASISAGTEAFF
j_call: TRBJ1-1
v_call: TRBV2
clone_size: -

cdr3_aa: CSAIVPGALVSYNEQFF
j_call: TRBJ2-1
v_call: TRBV20-1
clone_size: many

cdr3_aa: CAGSPTGLNYGYTF
j_call: TRBJ1-2
v_call: TRBV4-1
clone_size: few

cdr3_aa: CASSRQMSELFF
j_call: TRBJ1-4
v_call: TRBV12-3/TRBV12-4
clone_size: many

cdr3_aa: CASSPDRDLPEAFF
j_call: TRBJ1-1
v_call: TRBV3-1
clone_size: many

cdr3_aa: CASSVVGRGNTEAFF
j_call: TRBJ1-1
v_call: TRBV9
clone_size: many

cdr3_aa: CASSLQGIRNTIYF
j_call: TRBJ1-3
v_call: TRBV7-3
clone_size: many

cdr3_aa: CASSQDWTGDSGNTIYF
j_call: TRBJ1-3
v_call: TRBV14
clone_size: few

cdr3_aa: CAISQTGPRSLSEKLFF
j_call: TRBJ1-4
v_call: TRBV10-3
clone_size: few

cdr3_aa: CASSLAYYGYTF
j_call: TRBJ1-2
v_call: TRBV5-1
clone_size: few

cdr3_aa: CASRGQGPDTQYF
j_call: TRBJ2-3
v_call: TRBV2
clone_size: many

cdr3_aa: CASSLGRPGDRESYEQYF
j_call: TRBJ2-7
v_call: TRBV11-2
clone_size: many

cdr3_aa: CSARALSRDRGEAFF
j_call: TRBJ1-1
v_call: TRBV20-1
clone_size: few

cdr3_aa: CASSYPSRTSQNEQFF
j_call: TRBJ2-1
v_call: TRBV6-2/TRBV6-3
clone_size: many

cdr3_aa: CASSPGAPYEQYF
j_call: TRBJ2-7
v_call: TRBV7-9
clone_size: many

cdr3_aa: CASSFRGRAGTDTQYF
j_call: TRBJ2-3
v_call: TRBV6-2/TRBV6-3
clone_size: -

cdr3_aa: CASSLMGPGNTIYF
j_call: TRBJ1-3
v_call: TRBV12-3/TRBV12-4
clone_size: many

cdr3_aa: CASSQEGESQFPPLHF
j_call: TRBJ1-6
v_call: TRBV4-1
clone_size: many

cdr3_aa: CASSSTGGNEKLFF
j_call: TRBJ1-4
v_call: TRBV6-2/TRBV6-3
clone_size: many

cdr3_aa: CASRDSGTGGYTF
j_call: TRBJ1-2
v_call: TRBV2
clone_size: many

cdr3_aa: CASSLAISSGFYNEQFF
j_call: TRBJ2-1
v_call: TRBV5-4
clone_size: -

cdr3_aa: CASSPRLAGTGELFF
j_call: TRBJ2-2
v_call: TRBV6-1
clone_size: many

cdr3_aa: CASSRTDRGFQPQHF
j_call: TRBJ1-5
v_call: TRBV6-1
clone_size: few

cdr3_aa: CSARIGPGTEAFF
j_call: TRBJ1-1
v_call: TRBV20-1
clone_size: many

cdr3_aa: CASREAGANVLTF
j_call: TRBJ2-6
v_call: TRBV27
clone_size: few

cdr3_aa: CSVEDPGWESGANVLTF
j_call: TRBJ2-6
v_call: TRBV29-1
clone_size: many

cdr3_aa: CASSLGIGGNTEAFF
j_call: TRBJ1-1
v_call: TRBV5-4
clone_size: many

cdr3_aa: CASSMRGYEQYF
j_call: TRBJ2-7
v_call: TRBV19
clone_size: -

cdr3_aa: CASSSDYYEQYF
j_call: TRBJ2-7
v_call: TRBV5-1
clone_size: many

cdr3_aa: CASSRTSGGASTDTQYF
j_call: TRBJ2-3
v_call: TRBV7-2
clone_size: -